This TCR beta chain was retrieved from a study of cytomegalovirus exposure and HLA in healthy donors. General study findings and limits: V- and J-gene trimming in TCR beta was tied to a missense DCLRE1C variant by an analysis performed later. Earlier analysis found most TCR beta V segments productive about 87% or about 30% of the time.

Comment on this clone: Antigen specificity is unknown. This specimen includes other DNA sequences encoding the same CDR3.

CDR1 SGHTA and CDR2 FQGTGA come from the germline V gene. The V end lost 8 bases, the J end lost 1 base, and 11 bases lay between the germline ends. The CDR3 extends over 13 amino acids. PCR amplification relied on 60 Vbeta primers (plus 13 Jbeta primers). Libraries were prepared by immunoSEQ multiplex PCR; TCRdb keeps only in-frame clonotypes and omits some of them. The table shows about 190,000 clones, with 65% to 85% occurring only once. This receptor was taken from a middle-aged man in good health and CMV-seronegative. Specimen: PBMCs. This chain links TRBV7-3 with TRBJ1-1, with D possibly matching TRBD1 (6 bases). As DNA, the CDR3 is TGTGCCAGCTCGAGGGGGGGGAACACTGAAGCTTTCTTT. This encodes CASSRGGNTEAFF.